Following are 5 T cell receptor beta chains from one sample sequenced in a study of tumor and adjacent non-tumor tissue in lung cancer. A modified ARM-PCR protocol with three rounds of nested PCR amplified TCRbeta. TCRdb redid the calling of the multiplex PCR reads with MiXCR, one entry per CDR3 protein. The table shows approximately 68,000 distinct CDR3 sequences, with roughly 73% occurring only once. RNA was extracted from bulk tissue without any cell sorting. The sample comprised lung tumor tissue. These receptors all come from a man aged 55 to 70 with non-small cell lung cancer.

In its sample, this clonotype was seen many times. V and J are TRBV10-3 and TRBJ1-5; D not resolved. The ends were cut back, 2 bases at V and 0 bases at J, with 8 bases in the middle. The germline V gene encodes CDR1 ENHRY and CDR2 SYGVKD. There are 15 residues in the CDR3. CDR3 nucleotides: TGTGCCATCAGTGAGGAACTCCTTAGCAATCAGCCCCAGCATTTT. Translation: CAISEELLSNQPQHF.

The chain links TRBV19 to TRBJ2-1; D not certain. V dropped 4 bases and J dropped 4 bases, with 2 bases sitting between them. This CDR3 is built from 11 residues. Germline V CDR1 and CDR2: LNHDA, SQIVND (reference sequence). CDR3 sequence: CASSNYNEQFF. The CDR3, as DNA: TGTGCCAGTAGTAATTACAATGAGCAGTTCTTC.

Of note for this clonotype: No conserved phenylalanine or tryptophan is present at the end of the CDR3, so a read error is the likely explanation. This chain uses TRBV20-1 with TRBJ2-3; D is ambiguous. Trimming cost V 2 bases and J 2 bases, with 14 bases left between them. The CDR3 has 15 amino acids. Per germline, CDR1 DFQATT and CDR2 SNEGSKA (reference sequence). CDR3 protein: CSARTFSRTTDTQYL. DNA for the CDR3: TGCAGTGCTAGAACTTTCAGCCGGACCACAGATACGCAGTATCTT.

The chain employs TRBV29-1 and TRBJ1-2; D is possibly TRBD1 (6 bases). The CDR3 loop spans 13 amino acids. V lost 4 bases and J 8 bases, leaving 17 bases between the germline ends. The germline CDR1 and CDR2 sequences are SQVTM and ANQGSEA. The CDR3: CSVGTAINRGYTF. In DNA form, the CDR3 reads TGCAGCGTTGGGACAGCTATCAACCGGGGCTACACCTTC.

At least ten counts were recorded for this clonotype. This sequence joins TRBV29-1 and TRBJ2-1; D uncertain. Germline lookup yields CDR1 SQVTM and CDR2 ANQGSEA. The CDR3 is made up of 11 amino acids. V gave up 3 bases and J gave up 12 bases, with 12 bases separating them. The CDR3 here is CSVERQAGQFF. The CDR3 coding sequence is TGCAGCGTTGAGAGGCAGGCCGGGCAGTTCTTC.